This entry lists 5 T cell receptor beta chains sequenced from one sample in a study of blood T cell repertoires in COVID-19 (dated by TCRdb to the early 2020s). Receptors were amplified or captured by the immunoSEQ multiplex PCR assay. TCRdb holds this immuneACCESS table with in-frame rearrangements only. Some clones are missing; in checked studies, unresolved V genes explain under half, and the rest has no known cause. The sample includes 300,000 to 400,000 clones, with 88% observed a single time. The top ten hold approximately 0.96% of the sample. The specimen sequenced was PBMCs or T cells enriched from blood (not recorded which). These receptor sequences come from a woman aged 25 to 39 with acute COVID-19.

This clone appeared once. The chain links TRBV30 to TRBJ2-7, with TRBD1 matching 10 bases. The germline gives CDR1 GTSNPN, CDR2 SVGIG (reference sequence). There are 15 residues in the CDR3. The ends lost 3 bases at V and 1 base at J; junction bases unmatched: 6. The DNA of the CDR3 is TGTGCCTGGAGCGCAGTGGACAGGGGGTCCTACGAGCAGTACTTC. Translated, it gives CAWSAVDRGSYEQYF.

The V gene is TRBV6-1, the J gene TRBJ1-2, with D tentatively TRBD1 (6 bases). The length of the CDR3 is 17 residues. The V end was cut by 6 bases, the J end by 3 bases, with 23 bases between. Germline assignment: CDR1 MNHNS and CDR2 SASEGT. The CDR3 coding sequence is TGTGCCAGCAGCGAAAGATCGGACAGACTGGCCTACTATGGCTACACCTTC. Translating it yields CASSERSDRLAYYGYTF.

V gene TRBV9 combines with J gene TRBJ1-2; TRBD1 matches 8 bases. V was clipped by 0 bases and J by 10 bases; unmatched bases: 8. Germline V lookup: CDR1 SGDLS, CDR2 YYNGEE. This CDR3 region has 14 residues. For the CDR3, the DNA is TGTGCCAGCAGCGTAGGGAGTCTACAGGGGGACTACACCTTC. Its protein is CASSVGSLQGDYTF. Looking up the rest from reference TRBV9 and TRBJ1-2 gives the full variable domain: DSGVTQTPKHLITATGQRVTLRCSPRSGDLSVYWYQQSLDQGLQFLIQYYNGEERAKGNILERFSAQQFPDLHSELNLSSLELGDSALYFCASSVGSLQGDYTFGSGTRLTVV.

J is TRBJ1-5 and V is TRBV25-1; unclear D gene. The V and J ends lost 4 bases and 4 bases respectively, with 5 bases between them. The CDR3 is 12 amino acids. CDR1 and CDR2 (germline): MGHDK, SYGVNS. The CDR3: CASSAPNQPQHF. The CDR3 coding sequence is TGTGCCAGCAGTGCCCCTAATCAGCCCCAGCATTTT. Together with reference TRBV25-1 and TRBJ1-5, the CDR3 gives the full variable domain: EADIYQTPRYLVIGTGKKITLECSQTMGHDKMYWYQQDPGMELHLIHYSYGVNSTEKGDLSSESTVSRIRTEHFPLTLESARPSHTSQYLCASSAPNQPQHFGDGTRLSIL.

This clone was detected only once. The chain has TRBV24-1 and TRBJ1-5; D gene unclear. Trimming removed 5 bases at V and 0 bases at J, with 7 bases between. Germline V gene sequence: CDR1 KGHDR, CDR2 SFDVKD. The CDR3 sequence is 14 residues long. CDR3 residues: CATSVSGSNQPQHF. CDR3 coding DNA: TGTGCCACCAGTGTATCAGGTAGCAATCAGCCCCAGCATTTT.